This T cell receptor (beta chain) was captured in a study of OX40 agonist ivuxolimab in advanced cancers. The study's findings and limits: On average, CD8+ T cells had more expanded clones than CD4+. Clonal expansion was among the lowest in partial responders at 0.1-3.0 mg/kg, especially CD8+. The antigens recognized by the expanded peripheral T cells, that is their antigen specificity, were not determined.

Samples were taken at baseline and on day 1 of cycles 4 and 7. As regards this clone: Its antigen is currently unknown.

The method was immunoSEQ multiplex PCR; TCRdb's version includes in-frame clones alone and lacks a portion of them. In the table there are roughly 64,000 clones, 70% to 90% of which are singletons. Germline V gene lookup returns CDR1 SGHAT and CDR2 FQNNGV. V lost 1 base, J lost 0 bases, and 6 bases lay in between. This CDR3 region has 14 residues. This specimen consisted of CD4+ or CD8+ T cells sorted from blood, obtained in a trial of the OX40 agonist ivuxolimab. This clonotype originated in an adult with an advanced solid tumor such as melanoma, head and neck, liver or kidney cancer. This chain connects TRBV11-2 to TRBJ1-1; D is unclear. CDR3 DNA sequence: TGTGCCAGCAGCTTAGGCAGGATGAACACTGAAGCTTTCTTT. Protein: CASSLGRMNTEAFF.